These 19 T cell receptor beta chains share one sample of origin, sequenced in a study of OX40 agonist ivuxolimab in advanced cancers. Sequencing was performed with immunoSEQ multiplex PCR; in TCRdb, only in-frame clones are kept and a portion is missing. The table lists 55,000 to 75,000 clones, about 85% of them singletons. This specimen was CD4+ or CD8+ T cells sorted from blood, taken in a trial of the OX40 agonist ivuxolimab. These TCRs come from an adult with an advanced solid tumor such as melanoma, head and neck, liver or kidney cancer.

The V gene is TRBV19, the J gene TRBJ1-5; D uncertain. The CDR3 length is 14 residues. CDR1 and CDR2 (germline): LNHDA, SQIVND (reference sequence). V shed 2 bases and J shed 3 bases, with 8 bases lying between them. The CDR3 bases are TGTGCCAGTAGTATATCGGGGAACAATCAGCCCCAGCATTTT. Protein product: CASSISGNNQPQHF.

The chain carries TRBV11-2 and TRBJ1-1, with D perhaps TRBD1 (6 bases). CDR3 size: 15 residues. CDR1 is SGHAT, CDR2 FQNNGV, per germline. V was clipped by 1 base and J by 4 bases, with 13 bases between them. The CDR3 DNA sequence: TGTGCCAGCAGCTTAGCGACAGGATTGGGCACTGAAGCTTTCTTT. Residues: CASSLATGLGTEAFF.

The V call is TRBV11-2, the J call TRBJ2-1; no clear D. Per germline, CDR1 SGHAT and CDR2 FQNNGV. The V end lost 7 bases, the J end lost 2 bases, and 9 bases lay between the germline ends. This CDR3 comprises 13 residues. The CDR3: CASTLYPYNEQFF. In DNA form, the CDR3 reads TGTGCCAGCACTCTTTACCCCTACAATGAGCAGTTCTTC.

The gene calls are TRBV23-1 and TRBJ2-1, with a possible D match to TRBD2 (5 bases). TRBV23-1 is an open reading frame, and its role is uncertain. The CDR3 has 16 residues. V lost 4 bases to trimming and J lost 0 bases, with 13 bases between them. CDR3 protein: CASSPPGLSSYNEQFF. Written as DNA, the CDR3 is TGCGCCAGCAGTCCCCCTGGACTCAGCTCCTACAATGAGCAGTTCTTC.

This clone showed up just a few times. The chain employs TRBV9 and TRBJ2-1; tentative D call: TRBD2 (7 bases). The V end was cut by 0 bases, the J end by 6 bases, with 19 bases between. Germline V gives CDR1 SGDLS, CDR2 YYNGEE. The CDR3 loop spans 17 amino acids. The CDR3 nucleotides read TGTGCCAGCAGCGTAGAGGGGGAGGGCCTCATTCTCAATGAGCAGTTCTTC. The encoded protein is CASSVEGEGLILNEQFF.

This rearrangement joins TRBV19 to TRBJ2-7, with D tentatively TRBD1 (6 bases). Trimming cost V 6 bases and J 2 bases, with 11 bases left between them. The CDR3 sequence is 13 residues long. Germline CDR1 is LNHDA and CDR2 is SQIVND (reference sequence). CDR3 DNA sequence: TGTGCCAGTAGCGCCGGGACACCCTACGAGCAGTACTTC. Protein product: CASSAGTPYEQYF.

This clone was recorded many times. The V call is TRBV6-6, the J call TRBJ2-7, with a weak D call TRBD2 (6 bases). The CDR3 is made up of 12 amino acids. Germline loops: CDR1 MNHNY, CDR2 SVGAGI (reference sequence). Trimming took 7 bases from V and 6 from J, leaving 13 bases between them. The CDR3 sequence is CASTTLRGEQYF. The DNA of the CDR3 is TGTGCCAGCACCACCTTGCGGGGCGAGCAGTACTTC.

DNA for the CDR3: TGTGCCAGCAGCTTAGGTCTCTCCGGGGGGGAGCAGTACTTC. Protein: CASSLGLSGGEQYF. The chain links TRBV11-2 to TRBJ2-7, with 7 positions matching TRBD2. The J segment lost 7 bases and the V segment lost 1 base, leaving 7 bases of the junction unmatched. This CDR3 has 14 residues. Germline CDR1 SGHAT, CDR2 FQNNGV.

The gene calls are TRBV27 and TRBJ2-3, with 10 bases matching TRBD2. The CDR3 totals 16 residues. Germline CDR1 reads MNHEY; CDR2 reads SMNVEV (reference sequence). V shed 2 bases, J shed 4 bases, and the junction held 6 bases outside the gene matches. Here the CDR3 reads CASSLRTSGKSDTQYF. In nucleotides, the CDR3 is TGTGCCAGCAGTTTACGGACTAGCGGAAAGTCAGATACGCAGTATTTT.

The CDR3, as DNA: TGTGCCAGCAGTCCTCCCGACTCGGCGAACACCGGGGAGCTGTTTTTT. Translation gives CASSPPDSANTGELFF. This chain connects TRBV5-4 to TRBJ2-2; D ambiguous. Germline assignment: CDR1 SGHNT and CDR2 YYREEE (reference sequence). The CDR3 has 16 residues. The germline V and J ends were trimmed by 5 bases and 0 bases, with 14 bases remaining between them.

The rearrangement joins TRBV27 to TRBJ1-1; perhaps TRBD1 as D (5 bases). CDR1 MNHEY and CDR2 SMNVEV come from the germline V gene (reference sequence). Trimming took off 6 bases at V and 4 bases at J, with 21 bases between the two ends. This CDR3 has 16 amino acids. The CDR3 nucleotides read TGTGCCAGCAGCAAGGACACTTGGATTAGGTCCACTGAAGCTTTCTTT. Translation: CASSKDTWIRSTEAFF.

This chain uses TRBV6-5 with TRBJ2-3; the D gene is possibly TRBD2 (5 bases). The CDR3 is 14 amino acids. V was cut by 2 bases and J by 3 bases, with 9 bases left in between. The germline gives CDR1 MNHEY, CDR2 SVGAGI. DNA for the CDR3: TGTGCCAGCAGTTACGTTCGGGGAACAGATACGCAGTATTTT. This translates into CASSYVRGTDTQYF.

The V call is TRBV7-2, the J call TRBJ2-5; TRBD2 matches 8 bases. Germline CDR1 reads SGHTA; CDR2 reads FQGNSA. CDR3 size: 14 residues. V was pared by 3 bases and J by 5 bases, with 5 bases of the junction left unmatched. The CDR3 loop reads CASSLAGGQETQYF. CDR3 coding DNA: TGTGCCAGCAGCTTGGCGGGAGGTCAGGAGACCCAGTACTTC.

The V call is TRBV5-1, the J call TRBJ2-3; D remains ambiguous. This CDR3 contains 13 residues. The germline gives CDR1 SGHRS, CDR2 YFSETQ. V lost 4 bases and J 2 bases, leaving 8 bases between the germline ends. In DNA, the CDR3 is TGCGCCAGCAGCACCGACAACACAGATACGCAGTATTTT. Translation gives CASSTDNTDTQYF.

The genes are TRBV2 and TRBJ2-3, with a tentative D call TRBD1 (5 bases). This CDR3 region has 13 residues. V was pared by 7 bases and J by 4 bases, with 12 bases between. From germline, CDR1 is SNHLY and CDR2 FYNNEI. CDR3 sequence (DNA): TGTGCCAGCAACGGCGTGGGGCCAGATACGCAGTATTTT. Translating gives CASNGVGPDTQYF.

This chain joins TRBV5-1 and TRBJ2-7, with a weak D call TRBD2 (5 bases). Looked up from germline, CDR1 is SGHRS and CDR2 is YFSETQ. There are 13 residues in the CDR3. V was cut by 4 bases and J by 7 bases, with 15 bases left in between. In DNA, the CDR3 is TGCGCCAGCAGCCTGGACCCCGAGGGAGAGCAGTACTTC. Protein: CASSLDPEGEQYF.

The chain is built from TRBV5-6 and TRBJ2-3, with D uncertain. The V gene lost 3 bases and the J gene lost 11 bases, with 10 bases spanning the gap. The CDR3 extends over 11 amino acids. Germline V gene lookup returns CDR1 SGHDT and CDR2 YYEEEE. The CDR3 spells CASSYGFEQYF. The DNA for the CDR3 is TGTGCCAGCAGCTACGGCTTCGAGCAGTATTTT.

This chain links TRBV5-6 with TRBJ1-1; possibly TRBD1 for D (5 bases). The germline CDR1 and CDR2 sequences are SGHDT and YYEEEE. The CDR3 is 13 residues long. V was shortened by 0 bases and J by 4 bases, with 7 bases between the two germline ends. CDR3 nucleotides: TGTGCCAGCAGCTTGGGGGGCGGCACTGAAGCTTTCTTT. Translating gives CASSLGGGTEAFF.

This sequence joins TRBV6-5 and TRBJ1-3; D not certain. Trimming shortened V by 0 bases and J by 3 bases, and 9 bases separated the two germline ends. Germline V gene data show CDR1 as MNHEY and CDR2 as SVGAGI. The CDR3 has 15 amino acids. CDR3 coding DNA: TGTGCCAGCAGTTACTCGAAAAGGGATGGAAACACCATATATTTT. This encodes CASSYSKRDGNTIYF.